What follows describes a single T cell receptor beta chain. The sample belongs to a study of technical replicates of blood from a few donors. Germline CDR1 and CDR2: SNHLY and FYNNEI. The CDR3 is 13 residues long. Trimming stripped 6 bases from V and 0 bases from J, with 9 bases between. Some clones are missing from TCRdb's copy, which holds only in-frame ones; the method was immunoSEQ multiplex PCR. The sample lists approximately 75,000 clones; approximately 96% were seen once. This sequence originates from a human donor in good health. The sequenced sample consisted of T cells isolated from PBMCs. V gene TRBV2 combines with J gene TRBJ2-7, with D tentatively TRBD2 (6 bases). For the CDR3, the DNA is TGTGCCAGCAGAGTAGCGGCCTCCTACGAGCAGTACTTC. Its protein product is CASRVAASYEQYF. Full variable domain (outside the CDR3, taken from reference TRBV2 and TRBJ2-7): EPEVTQTPSHQVTQMGQEVILRCVPISNHLYFYWYRQILGQKVEFLVSFYNNEISEKSEIFDDQFSVERPDGSNFTLKIRSTKLEDSAMYFCASRVAASYEQYFGPGTRLTVT.